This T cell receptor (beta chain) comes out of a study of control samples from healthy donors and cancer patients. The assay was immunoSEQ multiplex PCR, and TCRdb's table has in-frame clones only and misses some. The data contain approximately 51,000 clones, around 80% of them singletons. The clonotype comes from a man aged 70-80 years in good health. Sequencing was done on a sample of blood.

The chain's CDR3 is CASSPRLAGTDTQYF. CDR3 nucleotides: TGTGCCAGCAGCCCTAGACTAGCGGGCACAGATACGCAGTATTTT. V usage is TRBV3-1 (or the pseudogene TRBV3-2) and J usage is TRBJ2-3; TRBD2 agrees at 9 bases. J gave up 1 base and V 4 bases, and 3 bases lay outside the gene matches. Germline V lookup: CDR1 LGHDT, CDR2 YNNKEL (reference sequence). The CDR3 consists of 15 residues.